These 14 T cell receptor beta chains originate from one sample sequenced in a study of early T cells in non-severe SARS-CoV-2 infection. TCRdb fed the 5' RACE reads into MiXCR, producing one record per CDR3 protein. The table shows fewer than 80,000 distinct CDR3 sequences, with roughly a tenth occurring only once. Material: whole blood. These receptors were taken from an adult who was a healthcare worker with PCR-confirmed SARS-CoV-2 infection or an uninfected control (not recorded which).

The chain combines TRBV29-1 with TRBJ1-2; perhaps TRBD1 as D (5 bases). The CDR3 contains 14 residues. Deletions cut 1 base from V and 0 bases from J, with 9 bases between. CDR1 SQVTM and CDR2 ANQGSEA come from the germline V gene. In nucleotides, the CDR3 is TGCAGCGTTGAAGGACAGCCTTCTAACTATGGCTACACCTTC. The encoded protein is CSVEGQPSNYGYTF.

The CDR3 region has the DNA TGCAGTGCCCCATGGACTAGCGGGACATACAATGAGCAGTTCTTC. The encoded protein is CSAPWTSGTYNEQFF. The chain couples TRBV20-1 to TRBJ2-1; 12 bases align to TRBD2. With 6 bases clipped from V and 4 bases from J, the junction kept 7 bases outside the gene matches. This CDR3 region has 15 residues. Per germline, CDR1 DFQATT and CDR2 SNEGSKA (reference sequence).

This clonotype is termed medium-sized. The chain joins TRBV12-3 or TRBV12-4 to TRBJ1-5, with D possibly TRBD1 on 6 matching bases. This CDR3 spans 14 amino acids. V was pared by 6 bases and J by 9 bases, with 18 bases between. Written as DNA, the CDR3 is TGTGCCAGCAGCGGGGACACCTCGTCAGGGCCCCAGCATTTT. This translates into CASSGDTSSGPQHF.

This clonotype was found many times. The gene calls are TRBV9 and TRBJ1-4; 9 nucleotides align to TRBD1. CDR1 and CDR2 (germline): SGDLS, YYNGEE. The junction had 1 base not matched to a gene; V was cut back by 3 bases and J by 13 bases. This CDR3 is built from 11 residues. CDR3 amino acids: CASSGGQGLFF. The DNA for the CDR3 is TGTGCCAGCAGCGGGGGACAGGGACTGTTTTTT.

This clonotype has at least ten counts. The chain couples TRBV10-2 to TRBJ1-4; D remains unclear. Deletions cut 8 bases from V and 7 bases from J, with 17 bases between. Germline V gives CDR1 WSHSY, CDR2 SAAADI. The CDR3 is 14 amino acids. The CDR3 DNA sequence: TGCGCCAGCCTCCGAGGAGGGAATGGTGAAAAACTGTTTTTT. Its translation: CASLRGGNGEKLFF.

This clonotype has a count of ten or more. V is TRBV29-1 and J is TRBJ2-2; 11 bases are a match to TRBD2. V was clipped by 7 bases and J by 4 bases; unmatched bases: 2. CDR3 length equals 13 residues. Per the germline V gene, CDR1 is SQVTM and CDR2 is ANQGSEA. The CDR3 DNA reads as TGCAGCGCCGGGACTAGCGGCACCGGGGAGCTGTTTTTT. It yields the protein CSAGTSGTGELFF.

This clonotype has a handful of counts. The rearrangement links TRBV19 to TRBJ2-2; 8 bases align to TRBD1. V lost 6 bases, J lost 1 base, and 7 bases stayed unmatched. This CDR3 spans 16 amino acids. Germline CDR1 is LNHDA and CDR2 is SQIVND (reference sequence). CDR3 in amino acids: CASRIVGQGNTGELFF. The CDR3 DNA is TGTGCCAGTAGGATTGTCGGACAGGGGAACACCGGGGAGCTGTTTTTT.

This clonotype was recorded many times. The rearrangement uses TRBV3-1 and TRBJ1-1, with D hard to call. Germline-derived CDR1 and CDR2 are LGHDT and YNNKEL (reference sequence). Trimming removed 1 base at V and 6 bases at J, with 6 bases between. The CDR3 sequence is 12 residues long. In DNA form, the CDR3 reads TGTGCCAGCAGCCAAGCCCCGGCTGAAGCTTTCTTT. As protein: CASSQAPAEAFF.

This chain uses TRBV20-1 with TRBJ1-2; the match to TRBD1 covers 9 bases. J was trimmed by 5 bases and V by 0 bases; bases with no gene match: 10. The CDR3 loop spans 16 amino acids. Germline CDR1 is DFQATT and CDR2 is SNEGSKA (reference sequence). The CDR3 DNA sequence: TGCAGTGCTAGAGATTGGTTCCGGACAGGGGAATATGGCTACACCTTC. Translating it yields CSARDWFRTGEYGYTF.

This clonotype was seen a handful of times. This chain links TRBV9 with TRBJ2-2; 10 positions agree with TRBD2. This CDR3 is 16 amino acids long. Germline-derived CDR1 and CDR2 are SGDLS and YYNGEE. V was pared by 3 bases and J by 6 bases, with 8 bases of the junction left unmatched. In DNA form, the CDR3 reads TGTGCCAGCAGCGAAAGCGGGACTAGCGTCCCCGGGGAGCTGTTTTTT. This encodes CASSESGTSVPGELFF.

This clonotype was detected many times. The rearrangement joins TRBV3-1 to TRBJ2-3, with 7 nucleotides matching TRBD1. This CDR3 comprises 12 residues. The germline gives CDR1 LGHDT, CDR2 YNNKEL (reference sequence). V lost 5 bases and J lost 5; bases outside the gene matches: 1. The CDR3 coding sequence is TGTGCCAGCAGCTCAGGGGGAGATACGCAGTATTTT. Translated, it gives CASSSGGDTQYF.

This chain joins TRBV2 and TRBJ1-2; 11 bases are shared with TRBD1. Germline loops: CDR1 SNHLY, CDR2 FYNNEI. Trimming removed 8 bases from V and 4 bases from J; junction bases left unmatched: 6. The CDR3 is 14 residues long. CDR3 in amino acids: CASVGTGGFYGYTF. The CDR3 DNA follows: TGTGCCAGCGTGGGGACAGGGGGTTTCTATGGCTACACCTTC. The whole variable domain, remainder taken from reference TRBV2 and TRBJ1-2, is EPEVTQTPSHQVTQMGQEVILRCVPISNHLYFYWYRQILGQKVEFLVSFYNNEISEKSEIFDDQFSVERPDGSNFTLKIRSTKLEDSAMYFCASVGTGGFYGYTFGSGTRLTVV.

J is TRBJ2-1 and V is TRBV12-3 or TRBV12-4; D could derive from TRBD1 or TRBD2 (5 bases each). This CDR3 comprises 14 residues. Trimming took off 3 bases at V and 2 bases at J, with 8 bases between the two ends. The CDR3 bases are TGTGCCAGCAGTTTCAGGGAGCCCTACAATGAGCAGTTCTTC. Protein product: CASSFREPYNEQFF.

The J gene is TRBJ2-2, the V gene TRBV19; no clear D. The CDR3 consists of 16 residues. With 1 base removed from V and 1 base from J, the gap between germline ends came to 10 bases. Germline CDR1 reads LNHDA; CDR2 reads SQIVND (reference sequence). CDR3 DNA: TGTGCCAGTAGTATAGGAAGAAACCTGAACACCGGGGAGCTGTTTTTT. Amino acid sequence: CASSIGRNLNTGELFF.